The 7 T cell receptor beta chains presented below share a single source sample, sequenced in a study of T-cell reconstitution after alpha-beta-depleted transplantation in children. Study-wide points: Expanded graft clones, several hundred of them, were reportedly the source of alpha-beta T cells about two months after transplant.

Unique molecular identifiers were used to barcode this TCRbeta library. TCRdb re-called the PCR reads through MiXCR, storing one row per CDR3 protein. There are roughly 30,000 distinct CDR3 sequences in the sample; over 6.5% occur only once, and around 25% lies in the top ten. No antigen has been identified for these receptors. Source: peripheral blood, taken 60 days after TCRalphabeta/CD19-depleted stem cell transplant. Every receptor here comes from a child younger than two who had a stem cell transplant for acute myeloid leukemia, so the T cells may come from the graft donor.

This clonotype was counted a few times. The rearrangement uses TRBV7-9 and TRBJ2-3; D is possibly TRBD1 or TRBD2 (5 bases each). The CDR3 consists of 16 residues. V lost 4 bases and J lost 1, with 15 bases in between. Germline V CDR1 and CDR2: SEHNR, FQNEAQ (reference sequence). DNA for the CDR3: TGTGCCAGCAGCTCAAGGGGAAAGGGACGCACAGATACGCAGTATTTT. The encoded protein is CASSSRGKGRTDTQYF.

At least ten counts were recorded for this clonotype. The J gene is TRBJ2-5, the V gene TRBV6-5; perhaps TRBD1 as D (5 bases). The germline gives CDR1 MNHEY, CDR2 SVGAGI. V lost 5 bases to trimming and J lost 1 base, with 14 bases between them. This CDR3 has 15 amino acids. CDR3 region: CASSPYGQIQETQYF. CDR3 DNA: TGTGCCAGCAGTCCATACGGACAAATCCAAGAGACCCAGTACTTC.

This clonotype showed up many times. The chain is built from TRBV5-1 and TRBJ1-1; D may be TRBD1 (6 bases). This CDR3 has 17 amino acids. Germline values: CDR1 SGHRS, CDR2 YFSETQ. Trimming took 2 bases from V and 0 from J, leaving 17 bases between them. CDR3 sequence reads: CASSLAKQDRMNTEAFF. CDR3 nucleotide sequence: TGCGCCAGCAGCTTAGCGAAGCAGGACAGAATGAACACTGAAGCTTTCTTT.

This clonotype was detected many times. As DNA, the CDR3 is TGTGCCAGCAGCACCCAGCGGGATGGAGCCCAAGATACGCAGTATTTT. Protein sequence: CASSTQRDGAQDTQYF. The chain uses TRBV9 and TRBJ2-3; 7 nucleotides align to TRBD2. This CDR3 has 16 residues. Germline CDR1 is SGDLS and CDR2 is YYNGEE. The V and J ends lost 4 bases and 5 bases, in that order; junction bases with no gene match: 13.

This clonotype was seen at least ten times. The V gene is TRBV5-1, the J gene TRBJ2-5; 7 nucleotides agree with TRBD1. The V and J ends lost 1 base and 1 base, in that order; junction bases with no gene match: 1. CDR3 length: 14 amino acids. From germline, CDR1 is SGHRS and CDR2 YFSETQ. The CDR3 nucleotides read TGCGCCAGCAGCTTGCGACAGGGCCAAGAGACCCAGTACTTC. Its protein product is CASSLRQGQETQYF.

This clonotype was detected ten times or more. V is TRBV20-1 and J is TRBJ1-1, with D possibly being TRBD1 (6 bases). This CDR3 has 14 residues. Germline V gene sequence: CDR1 DFQATT, CDR2 SNEGSKA (reference sequence). The ends were cut back, 1 base at V and 4 bases at J, with 13 bases in the middle. The CDR3 DNA reads TGCAGTGCTAGAGGGGGGCAGGTTCTCACTGAAGCTTTCTTT. Amino acid sequence: CSARGGQVLTEAFF.

This clonotype showed up many times. The chain employs TRBV5-1 and TRBJ2-1, with TRBD2 matching 13 bases. Germline CDR1 and CDR2: SGHRS and YFSETQ. J lost 8 bases, V lost 4 bases, and 9 bases had no gene match. CDR3 length: 16 amino acids. The CDR3 region has the DNA TGCGCCAGCAGCGCGGGGACTAGCGGGGCCTCGGATGAGCAGTTCTTC. Protein sequence: CASSAGTSGASDEQFF.